These 8 T cell receptor beta chains were all obtained from the same sample, sequenced in a study of T cell changes during pregnancy in multiple sclerosis. Sequencing used immunoSEQ multiplex PCR; TCRdb keeps in-frame clones, though not all of them. The data show tens of thousands of clones, less than 95% seen once. The sequences come from peripheral blood, collected in the first trimester of pregnancy. These receptors all come from a female donor in good health, enrolled as a control in a pregnancy study.

The chain carries TRBV19 and TRBJ1-3; D gene unclear. The CDR3 is 13 amino acids. CDR1 is LNHDA, CDR2 SQIVND, per germline (reference sequence). Trimming took 8 bases from V and 5 from J, leaving 13 bases between them. CDR3 DNA sequence: TGTGCCAGTGCCGACATCGGCCGAAACACCATATATTTT. Residues: CASADIGRNTIYF.

The chain couples TRBV11-1 to TRBJ2-4; D is uncertain. Per germline, CDR1 SGHAT and CDR2 FQDESV (reference sequence). V was trimmed by 4 bases and J by 3 bases, leaving 13 bases between them. There are 15 residues in the CDR3. DNA for the CDR3: TGTGCCAGCAGCTCAGAGGTGGCTAACAAAAACATTCAGTACTTC. Its translation: CASSSEVANKNIQYF.

The chain combines TRBV5-8 with TRBJ1-4; D not certain. The germline CDR1 and CDR2 sequences are SGHTS and YDEGEE. This CDR3 has 13 amino acids. V shed 2 bases and J shed 8 bases, with 10 bases lying between them. CDR3 nucleotide sequence: TGTGCCAGCAGCTTTTGGGCCTTAGAAAAACTGTTTTTT. Amino acid sequence: CASSFWALEKLFF.

The CDR3 sequence is CASSQGLAGGPSYEQYF. The CDR3 DNA reads TGTGCCAGCAGCCAAGGGCTAGCGGGAGGGCCCTCCTACGAGCAGTACTTC. V usage is TRBV4-2 and J usage is TRBJ2-7; TRBD2 aligns across 12 bases. This CDR3 contains 17 residues. CDR1 is LGHNA, CDR2 YNFKEQ, per germline. J lost 0 bases, V lost 1 base, and 4 bases had no gene match.

The chain recombines TRBV7-8 with TRBJ2-1; 10 bases line up with TRBD1. Germline lookup yields CDR1 SGHVS and CDR2 FQNEAQ. Trimming took 5 bases from V and 4 from J; bases not matched to a gene: 14. The CDR3 runs to 18 residues. This chain's CDR3 is CASSPGRAGTGAYNEQFF. The CDR3 nucleotides read TGTGCCAGCAGCCCTGGAAGAGCGGGGACAGGGGCGTACAATGAGCAGTTCTTC. Full variable domain (remainder filled in from reference TRBV7-8 and TRBJ2-1): GAGVSQSPRYKVAKRGQDVALRCDPISGHVSLFWYQQALGQGPEFLTYFQNEAQLDKSGLPSDRFFAERPEGSVSTLKIQRTQQEDSAVYLCASSPGRAGTGAYNEQFFGPGTRLTVL.

This CDR3 reads CASSLQVGTEAFF. DNA for the CDR3: TGCGCCAGCAGCCTACAGGTGGGGACTGAAGCTTTCTTT. The chain has TRBV5-1 and TRBJ1-1; TRBD1 might be the D (5 bases). The CDR3 sequence is 13 residues long. The V end lost 4 bases, the J end lost 5 bases, and 12 bases lay between the germline ends. Germline V gene sequence: CDR1 SGHRS, CDR2 YFSETQ.

V gene TRBV5-6 combines with J gene TRBJ2-5; 8 bases are a match to TRBD2. The CDR3 totals 15 residues. Trimming took 0 bases from V and 1 from J; bases not matched to a gene: 2. CDR1 and CDR2 (germline): SGHDT, YYEEEE. CDR3 in amino acids: CASSLAGRAQETQYF. The CDR3 nucleotides read TGTGCCAGCAGCTTGGCCGGGAGGGCCCAAGAGACCCAGTACTTC.

This chain uses TRBV5-6 with TRBJ2-7; no definite D call. This CDR3 has 13 amino acids. The V end lost 2 bases, the J end lost 3 bases, and 9 bases lay between the germline ends. Germline V gene lookup returns CDR1 SGHDT and CDR2 YYEEEE. In DNA, the CDR3 is TGTGCCAGCAGCTTCGGCAGGTACTACGAGCAGTACTTC. It encodes CASSFGRYYEQYF. The complete variable domain, with remaining parts taken from reference TRBV5-6 and TRBJ2-7, reads DAGVTQSPTHLIKTRGQQVTLRCSPKSGHDTVSWYQQALGQGPQFIFQYYEEEERQRGNFPDRFSGHQFPNYSSELNVNALLLGDSALYLCASSFGRYYEQYFGPGTRLTVT.